The subject of this entry is one T cell receptor (beta chain). The sample belongs to a study of blood T cell repertoires in COVID-19. The wider study: Acute-phase and convalescent COVID-19 samples originated in the United States, Italy and Spain. T cells, B-cell-depleted T cells, or PBMCs provided the cDNA or gDNA that served as material.

In the study's own analysis: Reference gene primers were amplified, and this amplification served to estimate nucleated cell counts. Assay: immunoSEQ multiplex PCR; the TCRdb copy retains only in-frame clones and omits some. V and J calls and clone size are as listed in that table; D and trimming were resolved from the DNA. The data show more than 300,000 clones, with around four fifths seen just once and about 1.2% held by the top ten. The germline gives CDR1 SGHTA, CDR2 FQGNSA. With V trimmed by 5 bases and J by 1 base, 14 bases remained unmatched. The CDR3 covers 18 residues. The sequence was collected from a woman aged 50 to 65 with acute or convalescent COVID-19. The genes are TRBV7-2 and TRBJ1-3; TRBD1 agrees at 7 bases. Source material: peripheral blood. In DNA form, the CDR3 reads TGTGCCAGCAGCCCGGCCAACCGGGACAGCCTATCTGGAAACACCATATATTTT. Protein sequence: CASSPANRDSLSGNTIYF.